This TCR beta chain was captured by sequencing in a study of blood T cell repertoires in COVID-19. Background on the study: COVID-19 samples from acute and convalescent phases originated in the United States, Italy and Spain.

Under the authors' procedure: Amplification of reference gene primers was used by the study to estimate nucleated cell counts. The data were produced by immunoSEQ multiplex PCR, yet TCRdb's version contains in-frame clones alone and is incomplete. D and trimming come from the DNA, and the V and J calls and clone size come from that table. The table includes about 86,000 clones, roughly 80% detected once. The CDR3 is 17 residues long. Trimming cost V 3 bases and J 2 bases, with 16 bases left between them. Germline values: CDR1 MDHEN, CDR2 SYDVKM. This sequence joins TRBV28 and TRBJ2-2, with D possibly TRBD1 on 6 matching bases. Sequences were obtained from peripheral blood. This TCR was sampled from a man aged 65 to 85 with acute or convalescent COVID-19. The CDR3 DNA reads as TGTGCCAGCAGTTTTTCCCCCCGGGACATCAACACCGGGGAGCTGTTTTTT. As protein: CASSFSPRDINTGELFF.